The source of this T cell receptor (beta chain) is a study of T-cell memory formation after mild COVID-19. Study-level background: Largely donor-specific TCR clusters were found.

The CDR3 is 12 residues long. Germline CDR1 reads MGHRA; CDR2 reads YSYEKL. Trimming removed 1 base at V and 12 bases at J, with 10 bases between. TCR alpha and TCR beta cDNA libraries with sample barcodes and UMIs came from 5'RACE using constant-segment primers. Using its own MiXCR run on the 5' RACE reads, TCRdb lists one record per CDR3 protein. The data hold more than 150,000 distinct CDR3 sequences, with about a fifth observed a single time. The sequenced sample was PBMCs or a T cell subset sorted from them (not recorded which). The chain couples TRBV4-1 to TRBJ2-1, with a weak D call TRBD2 (6 bases). The sequence came from an adult woman who had mild COVID-19 (a few samples of this study predate the infection). Cell type and time point are not known. CDR3 in DNA: TGCGCCAGCAGCCAAGGGGCGGGGACGCAGTTCTTC. It yields the protein CASSQGAGTQFF.